This record looks at one T cell receptor (beta chain) sequence and its context. Its antigen is unidentified. It was into CD45RA+ naive and CD45RA-negative memory subsets that the CD4+ cells were split. The data originate from a study of shared clonotypes between healthy human individuals. Study information: The study used three CD4 naive, three CD4 memory, two CD8 naive and one CD8 memory plate per donor.

Trimming took 3 bases from V and 1 from J, leaving 11 bases between them. Germline CDR1 reads SQVTM; CDR2 reads ANQGSEA. This CDR3 is 14 amino acids long. Notes on the study in general: Compared with clonotypes that all four donors shared, non-shared clonotypes had lower generation probabilities.

Assay used: immunoSEQ multiplex PCR; TCRdb lists only in-frame clones, some missing. The data show 2 million to 2.5 million clones, approximately 95% seen once. The sample comprised naive CD4+ T cells from PBMCs. Specified subset: CD45RA+ positively selected. This chain joins TRBV29-1 and TRBJ2-3, with D possibly matching TRBD1 (5 bases). This TCR derives from a man aged 18 to 30 in good health. Some clones in this sample may be carry-over from other donors' samples. Here the CDR3 DNA reads TGCAGCGTTGACCAGGGTGGAGGCACAGATACGCAGTATTTT. Its translation is CSVDQGGGTDTQYF.